These T cell receptor beta chains were read from a single sample in a study of cytomegalovirus exposure and HLA in healthy donors. Libraries were prepared by immunoSEQ multiplex PCR; TCRdb keeps only in-frame clonotypes and omits some of them. The table has 160,000 or so clones, roughly 84% seen once. The specimen was PBMCs. These receptors were taken from a man aged 25-40 years in good health and CMV-seronegative. Both conserved end residues are part of each CDR3. A D gene is named only where the DNA matches it firmly. Clone size is not always given. Where it is, it says once, few, many or a class for expanded clones.

>TRBV29-1|TRBJ2-7|-|once
CSVVLGLHSYEQYF
TGCAGCGTTGTTCTGGGGCTTCACTCCTACGAGCAGTACTTC
>TRBV6-6|TRBJ2-7|-|few
CASSQPDQAGEQYF
TGTGCCAGCAGCCAACCAGACCAGGCGGGCGAGCAGTACTTC
>TRBV6-1|TRBJ2-5|-|-
CAIRVGGQETQYF
TGTGCCATCCGGGTCGGGGGCCAAGAGACCCAGTACTTC
>TRBV5-6|TRBJ1-5|-|-
CASSPAGRSWPQHF
TGTGCCAGCAGCCCCGCAGGCAGGTCATGGCCCCAGCATTTT
>TRBV13|TRBJ2-3|TRBD2|once
CASSLHQRGGDNTQYF
TGTGCCAGCAGCTTACATCAGCGGGGGGGCGATAATACGCAGTATTTT
>TRBV5-1|TRBJ2-3|TRBD2|-
CASSLSGGSTDTQYF
TGCGCCAGCAGTCTTAGCGGGGGTAGCACAGATACGCAGTATTTT
>TRBV19|TRBJ1-2|-|-
CASNNKRGYGYTF
TGTGCCAGTAACAACAAACGGGGCTATGGCTACACCTTC
>TRBV6-5|TRBJ2-1|-|-
CASSYAGKDYNEQFF
TGTGCCAGCAGTTACGCGGGAAAGGACTACAATGAGCAGTTCTTC
>TRBV28|TRBJ2-5|TRBD1|-
CASSQTGVETQYF
TGTGCCAGCAGCCAAACAGGGGTAGAGACCCAGTACTTC
>TRBV29-1|TRBJ2-7|-|-
CSVEHREPPYEQYF
TGCAGCGTTGAACACAGGGAACCCCCCTACGAGCAGTACTTC
>TRBV30|TRBJ1-3|-|-
CAWRPRSSGNTIYF
TGTGCCTGGAGGCCCAGGTCCTCTGGAAACACCATATATTTT
>TRBV30|TRBJ2-3|-|-
CAWTGPSTDTQYF
TGTGCCTGGACGGGTCCTAGCACAGATACGCAGTATTTT
>TRBV10-2|TRBJ2-1|-|-
CASKYGGLREQFF
TGCGCCAGCAAGTACGGAGGTCTGAGGGAGCAGTTCTTC
>TRBV19|TRBJ2-7|TRBD1|-
CASSIRGQGHEQYF
TGTGCCAGTAGTATTAGAGGACAGGGGCACGAGCAGTACTTC
>TRBV10-3|TRBJ2-1|-|-
CAISDRIDNEQFF
TGTGCCATCAGTGACCGCATAGACAATGAGCAGTTCTTC
>TRBV4-1|TRBJ1-3|-|-
CASSQEQRSSGNTIYF
TGCGCCAGCAGCCAAGAACAGAGATCATCTGGAAACACCATATATTTT
>TRBV9|TRBJ2-7|-|-
CASSATGWQYEQYF
TGTGCCAGCAGCGCGACAGGATGGCAATACGAGCAGTACTTC
>TRBV7-2|TRBJ1-2|-|-
CASSYRQVSLYGYTF
TGTGCCAGCAGCTATAGACAGGTGTCCCTCTATGGCTACACCTTC
>TRBV10-3|TRBJ2-5|-|few
CATLDPGQETQYF
TGTGCCACCCTAGATCCTGGCCAAGAGACCCAGTACTTC
>TRBV10-3|TRBJ1-2|-|-
CAISESPQGGYTF
TGTGCCATCAGTGAGTCTCCTCAGGGCGGCTACACCTTC
>TRBV18|TRBJ2-1|TRBD1|few
CASSPGTGGYNEQFF
TGTGCCAGCTCACCGGGGACAGGGGGGTACAATGAGCAGTTCTTC
>TRBV2|TRBJ2-3|TRBD2|-
CASSEGLDPDTQYF
TGTGCCAGCAGCGAGGGACTAGACCCAGATACGCAGTATTTT
>TRBV6-5|TRBJ2-7|TRBD1|-
CASRPGTGPYEQYF
TGTGCCAGCAGACCTGGGACAGGGCCCTACGAGCAGTACTTC
>TRBV7-9|TRBJ2-1|TRBD1|-
CASSHDRGPYNEQFF
TGTGCCAGCAGCCACGACAGGGGACCCTACAATGAGCAGTTCTTC